The 9 T cell receptor beta chains listed next were all sequenced from one sample in a study of a mutant IDH1 vaccine in newly diagnosed glioma. The repertoire was sequenced with immunoSEQ multiplex PCR; TCRdb's copy has only in-frame clones and lacks some. The table lists approximately 35,000 clones, approximately 90% of them singletons, with around 5% in the top ten. The time point was: baseline, week 1 (first vaccination visit). Treatment in this sample: pre-vaccination baseline after standard-of-care therapy. This specimen consisted of PBMCs, obtained from a glioma patient treated with radiotherapy, temozolomide or both. The source of these receptors is a woman aged 35 to 49 with glioma.

The chain has TRBV5-6 and TRBJ2-1; D gene unclear. The V gene lost 2 bases and the J gene lost 6 bases, with 18 bases spanning the gap. In germline, CDR1 is SGHDT, CDR2 YYEEEE. This CDR3 spans 16 amino acids. The CDR3: CASSLFALGRTNEQFF. The DNA of the CDR3 is TGTGCCAGCAGCTTATTTGCTTTGGGCAGGACCAATGAGCAGTTCTTC.

The chain combines TRBV4-1 with TRBJ1-2; D ambiguous. Germline values: CDR1 MGHRA, CDR2 YSYEKL. V was shortened by 2 bases and J by 1 base, with 11 bases between the two germline ends. This CDR3 spans 15 amino acids. DNA for the CDR3: TGCGCCAGCAGCCAACAGTACGGAAATAACTATGGCTACACCTTC. This codes for CASSQQYGNNYGYTF.

This chain joins TRBV5-1 and TRBJ1-1; D ambiguous. V dropped 4 bases and J dropped 2 bases, with 9 bases sitting between them. CDR1 is SGHRS, CDR2 YFSETQ, per germline. CDR3 size: 13 residues. The DNA for the CDR3 is TGCGCCAGCAGCGGTGGGGATAACACTGAAGCTTTCTTT. It encodes CASSGGDNTEAFF.

The J gene is TRBJ2-7, the V gene TRBV5-4; TRBD2 matches 10 bases. CDR1 is SGHNT and CDR2 is YYREEE in the germline V gene (reference sequence). This CDR3 comprises 16 residues. Trimming at V came to 10 bases and at J to 6 bases, leaving 19 bases not matched to a gene. CDR3 protein: CALKRSPAGGPGEQYF. DNA of the CDR3: TGTGCCTTGAAACGCTCGCCAGCGGGAGGGCCCGGCGAGCAGTACTTC.

This chain uses TRBV5-4 with TRBJ2-3; 10 bases line up with TRBD2. V shed 4 bases and J 1 base; nucleotides not matched to a gene: 12. The CDR3 covers 18 residues. CDR1 is SGHNT and CDR2 is YYREEE in the germline V gene (reference sequence). CDR3 sequence: CASSPSSGSFWGTDTQYF. Here the CDR3 DNA reads TGTGCCAGCAGCCCCTCTAGCGGGAGTTTTTGGGGCACAGATACGCAGTATTTT.

The V call is TRBV7-8, the J call TRBJ2-2; D may correspond to TRBD1 or TRBD2 (5 bases each). The CDR3 is 16 residues long. Trimming stripped 4 bases from V and 7 bases from J, with 19 bases between. CDR1 is SGHVS, CDR2 FQNEAQ, per germline. CDR3 protein: CASSSEGRADGGELFF. The DNA of the CDR3 is TGTGCCAGCAGCTCCGAGGGCAGGGCCGACGGCGGGGAGCTGTTTTTT.

This clone was found once. The chain uses TRBV5-1 and TRBJ1-1; 7 bases line up with TRBD1. The junction had 7 bases not matched to a gene; V was cut back by 4 bases and J by 4 bases. The CDR3 totals 14 residues. Germline values: CDR1 SGHRS, CDR2 YFSETQ. The DNA of the CDR3 is TGCGCCAGCAGCCGGGGACAGATCAGCACTGAAGCTTTCTTT. The encoded protein is CASSRGQISTEAFF.

The chain joins TRBV6-1 to TRBJ1-2; D is perhaps TRBD1 (5 bases). Trimming took off 5 bases at V and 5 bases at J, with 15 bases between the two ends. The CDR3 extends over 14 amino acids. From germline, CDR1 is MNHNS and CDR2 SASEGT. The CDR3 reads CASSWDGLGYGYTF. In nucleotides, the CDR3 is TGTGCCAGCAGTTGGGACGGGTTAGGGTATGGCTACACCTTC.

The V and J genes are TRBV19 and TRBJ2-7; 13 bases are a match to TRBD2. From germline, CDR1 is LNHDA and CDR2 SQIVND (reference sequence). Germline trimming cut 9 bases from V and 2 bases from J; bases unmatched to any gene: 7. The CDR3 is 15 residues long. The CDR3 is CASRTSGSYAYEQYF. CDR3 coding DNA: TGTGCCAGCAGGACTAGCGGGAGCTATGCCTACGAGCAGTACTTC. Full variable domain (rest looked up from reference TRBV19 and TRBJ2-7): DGGITQSPKYLFRKEGQNVTLSCEQNLNHDAMYWYRQDPGQGLRLIYYSQIVNDFQKGDIAEGYSVSREKKESFPLTVTSAQKNPTAFYLCASRTSGSYAYEQYFGPGTRLTVT.